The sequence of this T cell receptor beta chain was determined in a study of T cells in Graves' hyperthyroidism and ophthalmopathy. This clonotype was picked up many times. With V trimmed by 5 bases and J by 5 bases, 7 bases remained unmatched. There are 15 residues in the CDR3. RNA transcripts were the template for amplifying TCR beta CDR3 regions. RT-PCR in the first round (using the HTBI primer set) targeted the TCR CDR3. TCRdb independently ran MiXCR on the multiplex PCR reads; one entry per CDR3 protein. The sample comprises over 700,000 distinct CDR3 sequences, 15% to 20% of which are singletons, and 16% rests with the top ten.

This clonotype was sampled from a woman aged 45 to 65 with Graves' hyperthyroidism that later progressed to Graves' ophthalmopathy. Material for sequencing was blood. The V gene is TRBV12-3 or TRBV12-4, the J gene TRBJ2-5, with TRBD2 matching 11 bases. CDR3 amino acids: CASSPLTSGVETQYF. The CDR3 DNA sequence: TGTGCCAGCAGTCCCCTGACTAGCGGGGTTGAGACCCAGTACTTC.